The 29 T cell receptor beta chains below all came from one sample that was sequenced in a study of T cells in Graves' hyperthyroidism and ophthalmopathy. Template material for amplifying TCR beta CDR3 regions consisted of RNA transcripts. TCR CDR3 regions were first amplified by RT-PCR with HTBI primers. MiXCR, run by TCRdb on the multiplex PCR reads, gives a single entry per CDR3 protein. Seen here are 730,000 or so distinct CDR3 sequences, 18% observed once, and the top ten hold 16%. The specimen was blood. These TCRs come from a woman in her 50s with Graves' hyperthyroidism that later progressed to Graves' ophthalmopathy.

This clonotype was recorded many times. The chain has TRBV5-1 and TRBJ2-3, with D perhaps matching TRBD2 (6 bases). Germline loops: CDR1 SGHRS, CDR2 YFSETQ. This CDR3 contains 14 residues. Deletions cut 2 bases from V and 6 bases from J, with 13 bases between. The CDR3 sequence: CASSFAGPGDTQYF. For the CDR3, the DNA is TGCGCCAGCAGCTTTGCGGGGCCGGGCGATACGCAGTATTTT. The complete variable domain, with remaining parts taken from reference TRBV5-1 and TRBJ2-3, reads KAGVTQTPRYLIKTRGQQVTLSCSPISGHRSVSWYQQTPGQGLQFLFEYFSETQRNKGNFPGRFSGRQFSNSRSEMNVSTLELGDSALYLCASSFAGPGDTQYFGPGTRLTVL.

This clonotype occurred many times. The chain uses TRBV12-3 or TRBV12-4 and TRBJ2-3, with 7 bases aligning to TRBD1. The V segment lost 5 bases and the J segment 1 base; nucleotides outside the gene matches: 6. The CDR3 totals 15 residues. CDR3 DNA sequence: TGTGCCAGCAGTCGACAGGGATCACGCACAGATACGCAGTATTTT. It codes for CASSRQGSRTDTQYF.

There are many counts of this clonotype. The CDR3 loop is CSAREWEGTDTQYF. CDR3 sequence (DNA): TGCAGTGCTAGAGAGTGGGAGGGTACAGATACGCAGTATTTT. V usage is TRBV20-1 and J usage is TRBJ2-3; 7 positions agree with TRBD2. The CDR3 is made up of 14 amino acids. The ends lost 0 bases at V and 3 bases at J; junction bases unmatched: 3. CDR1 DFQATT and CDR2 SNEGSKA come from the germline V gene (reference sequence).

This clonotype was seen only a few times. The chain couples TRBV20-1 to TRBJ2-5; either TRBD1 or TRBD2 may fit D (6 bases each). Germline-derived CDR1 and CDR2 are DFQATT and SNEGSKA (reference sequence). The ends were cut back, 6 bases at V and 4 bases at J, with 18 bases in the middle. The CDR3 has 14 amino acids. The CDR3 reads CSAAGGTGVETQYF. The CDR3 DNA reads TGCAGTGCGGCCGGGGGCACCGGAGTAGAGACCCAGTACTTC.

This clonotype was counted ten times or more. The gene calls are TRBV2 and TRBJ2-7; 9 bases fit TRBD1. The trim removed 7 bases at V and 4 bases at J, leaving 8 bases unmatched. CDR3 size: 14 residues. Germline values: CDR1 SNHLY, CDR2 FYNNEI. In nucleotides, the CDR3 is TGTGCCAGCATCGGCGGGACAGGGACGTACGAGCAGTACTTC. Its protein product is CASIGGTGTYEQYF. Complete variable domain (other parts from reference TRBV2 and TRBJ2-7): EPEVTQTPSHQVTQMGQEVILRCVPISNHLYFYWYRQILGQKVEFLVSFYNNEISEKSEIFDDQFSVERPDGSNFTLKIRSTKLEDSAMYFCASIGGTGTYEQYFGPGTRLTVT.

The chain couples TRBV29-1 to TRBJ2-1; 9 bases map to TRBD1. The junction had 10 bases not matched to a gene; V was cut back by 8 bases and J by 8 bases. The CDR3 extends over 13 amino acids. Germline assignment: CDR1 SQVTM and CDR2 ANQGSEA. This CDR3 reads CSCSGDRAHEQFF. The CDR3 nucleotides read TGCAGCTGCTCCGGGGACAGGGCTCATGAGCAGTTCTTC.

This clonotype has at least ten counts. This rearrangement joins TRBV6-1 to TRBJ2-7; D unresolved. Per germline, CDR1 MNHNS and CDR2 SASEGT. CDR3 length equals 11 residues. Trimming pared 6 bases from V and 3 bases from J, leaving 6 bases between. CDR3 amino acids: CASRSFYEQYF. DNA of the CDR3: TGTGCCAGCAGATCCTTCTACGAGCAGTACTTC.

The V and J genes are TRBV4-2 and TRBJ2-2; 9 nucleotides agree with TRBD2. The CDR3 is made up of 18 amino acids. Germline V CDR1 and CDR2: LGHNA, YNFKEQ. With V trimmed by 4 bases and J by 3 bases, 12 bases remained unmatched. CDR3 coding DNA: TGTGCCAGCAGCCCAAAGGCAGCGGGGGGATTCGACACCGGGGAGCTGTTTTTT. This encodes CASSPKAAGGFDTGELFF.

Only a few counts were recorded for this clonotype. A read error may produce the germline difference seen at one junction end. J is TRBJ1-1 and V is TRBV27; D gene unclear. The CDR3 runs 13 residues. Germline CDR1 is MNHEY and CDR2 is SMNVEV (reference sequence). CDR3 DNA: TGTGCCAGCAGTTTACCTGGGAACGCTGAAGCTTTCTTT. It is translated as CASSLPGNAEAFF.

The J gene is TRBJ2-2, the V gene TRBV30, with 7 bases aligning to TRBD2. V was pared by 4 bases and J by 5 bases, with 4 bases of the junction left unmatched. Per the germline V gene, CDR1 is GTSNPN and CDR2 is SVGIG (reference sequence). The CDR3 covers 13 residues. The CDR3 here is CAWTGGGTGELFF. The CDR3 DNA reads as TGTGCCTGGACTGGGGGGGGTACCGGGGAGCTGTTTTTT.

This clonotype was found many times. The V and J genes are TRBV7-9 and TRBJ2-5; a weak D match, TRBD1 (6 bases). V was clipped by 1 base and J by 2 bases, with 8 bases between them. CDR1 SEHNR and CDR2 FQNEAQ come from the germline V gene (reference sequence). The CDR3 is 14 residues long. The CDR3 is CASSLGDTQETQYF. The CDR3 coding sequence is TGTGCCAGCAGCTTAGGGGACACTCAAGAGACCCAGTACTTC.

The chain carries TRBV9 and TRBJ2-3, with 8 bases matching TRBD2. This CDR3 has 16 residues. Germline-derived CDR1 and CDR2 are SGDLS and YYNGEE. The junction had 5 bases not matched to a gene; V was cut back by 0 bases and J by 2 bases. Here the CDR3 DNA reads TGTGCCAGCAGCGTAGTCGGGGGGGCCCCCACAGATACGCAGTATTTT. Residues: CASSVVGGAPTDTQYF.

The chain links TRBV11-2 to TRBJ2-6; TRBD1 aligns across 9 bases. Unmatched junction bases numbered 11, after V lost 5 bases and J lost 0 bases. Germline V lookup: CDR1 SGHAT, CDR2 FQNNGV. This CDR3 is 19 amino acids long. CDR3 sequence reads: CASSPRFGQGSSGANVLTF. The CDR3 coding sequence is TGTGCCAGCAGCCCCCGGTTTGGACAGGGGAGCTCTGGGGCCAACGTCCTGACTTTC.

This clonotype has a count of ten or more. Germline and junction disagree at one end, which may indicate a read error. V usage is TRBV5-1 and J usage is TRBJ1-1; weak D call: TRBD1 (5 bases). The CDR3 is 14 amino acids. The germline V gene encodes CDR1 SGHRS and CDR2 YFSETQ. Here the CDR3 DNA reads TGTGCCAGCAGCTTAGGGACGGCGAACACTGAAGCTTTCTTT. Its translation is CASSLGTANTEAFF.

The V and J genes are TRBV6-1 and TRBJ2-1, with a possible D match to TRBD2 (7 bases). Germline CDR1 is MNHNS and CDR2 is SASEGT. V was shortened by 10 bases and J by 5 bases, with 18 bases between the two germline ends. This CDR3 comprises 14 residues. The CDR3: CATGLRGGHNEQFF. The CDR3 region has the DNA TGTGCCACGGGCTTAAGGGGGGGACACAATGAGCAGTTCTTC.

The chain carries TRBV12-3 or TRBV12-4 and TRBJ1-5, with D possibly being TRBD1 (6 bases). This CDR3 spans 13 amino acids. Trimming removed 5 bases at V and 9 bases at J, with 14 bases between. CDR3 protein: CASSVLRGMPQHF. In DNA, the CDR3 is TGTGCCAGCAGTGTCCTTAGGGGGATGCCCCAGCATTTT.

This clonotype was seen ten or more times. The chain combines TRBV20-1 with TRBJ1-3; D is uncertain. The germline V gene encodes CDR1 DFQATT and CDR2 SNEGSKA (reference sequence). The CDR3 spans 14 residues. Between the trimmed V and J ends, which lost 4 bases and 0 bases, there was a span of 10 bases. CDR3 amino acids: CSATHWLSGNTIYF. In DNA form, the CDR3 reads TGCAGTGCTACCCATTGGCTCTCTGGAAACACCATATATTTT.

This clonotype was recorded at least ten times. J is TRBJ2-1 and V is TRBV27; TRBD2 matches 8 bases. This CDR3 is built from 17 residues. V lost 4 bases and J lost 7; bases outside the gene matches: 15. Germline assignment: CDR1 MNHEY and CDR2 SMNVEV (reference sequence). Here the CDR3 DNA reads TGTGCCAGCAGTTCCCTACAGGGCCTAGCGGGCCGAAATGAGCAGTTCTTC. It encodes CASSSLQGLAGRNEQFF.

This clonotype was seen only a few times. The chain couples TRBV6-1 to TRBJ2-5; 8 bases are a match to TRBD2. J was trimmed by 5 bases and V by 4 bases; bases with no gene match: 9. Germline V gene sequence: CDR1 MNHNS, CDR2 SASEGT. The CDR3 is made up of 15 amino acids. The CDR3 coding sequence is TGTGCCAGCAGTGGTACCAGCGGGGGTTTCGAGACCCAGTACTTC. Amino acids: CASSGTSGGFETQYF.

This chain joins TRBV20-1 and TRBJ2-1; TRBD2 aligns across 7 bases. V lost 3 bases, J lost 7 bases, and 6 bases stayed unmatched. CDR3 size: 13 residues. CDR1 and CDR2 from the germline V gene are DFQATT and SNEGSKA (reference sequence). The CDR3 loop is CSASFVGGNEQFF. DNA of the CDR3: TGCAGTGCTAGTTTCGTCGGGGGGAATGAGCAGTTCTTC.

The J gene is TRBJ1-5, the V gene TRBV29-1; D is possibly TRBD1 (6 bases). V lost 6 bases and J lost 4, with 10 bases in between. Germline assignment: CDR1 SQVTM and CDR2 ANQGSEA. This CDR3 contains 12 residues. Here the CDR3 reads CSVADRNQPQHF. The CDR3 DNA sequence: TGCAGCGTAGCGGACAGAAATCAGCCCCAGCATTTT.

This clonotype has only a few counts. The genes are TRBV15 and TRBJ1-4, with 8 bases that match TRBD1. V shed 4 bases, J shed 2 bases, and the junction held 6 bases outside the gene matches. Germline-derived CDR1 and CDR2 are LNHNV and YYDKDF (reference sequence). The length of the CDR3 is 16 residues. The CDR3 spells CATSTRTGITNEKLFF. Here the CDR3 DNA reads TGTGCCACCAGCACCCGGACAGGGATCACTAATGAAAAACTGTTTTTT.

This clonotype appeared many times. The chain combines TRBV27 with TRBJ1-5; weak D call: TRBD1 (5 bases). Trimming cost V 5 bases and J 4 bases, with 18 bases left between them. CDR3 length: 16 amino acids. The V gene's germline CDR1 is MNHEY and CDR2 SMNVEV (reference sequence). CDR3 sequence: CASSPAGRGGNQPQHF. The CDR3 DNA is TGTGCCAGCAGTCCGGCTGGGAGGGGCGGAAATCAGCCCCAGCATTTT.

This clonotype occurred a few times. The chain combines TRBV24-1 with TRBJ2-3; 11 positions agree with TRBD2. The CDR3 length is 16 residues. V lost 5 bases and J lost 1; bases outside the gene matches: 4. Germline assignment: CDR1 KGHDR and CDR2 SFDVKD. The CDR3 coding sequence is TGTGCCACCAGTGTCGTTAGCGGGGGGGGCACAGATACGCAGTATTTT. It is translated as CATSVVSGGGTDTQYF.

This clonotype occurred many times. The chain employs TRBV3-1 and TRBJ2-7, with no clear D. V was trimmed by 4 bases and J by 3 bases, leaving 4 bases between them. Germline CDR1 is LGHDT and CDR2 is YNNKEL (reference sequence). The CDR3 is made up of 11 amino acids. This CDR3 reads CASSLHYEQYF. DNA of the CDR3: TGTGCCAGCAGCCTCCACTACGAGCAGTACTTC.

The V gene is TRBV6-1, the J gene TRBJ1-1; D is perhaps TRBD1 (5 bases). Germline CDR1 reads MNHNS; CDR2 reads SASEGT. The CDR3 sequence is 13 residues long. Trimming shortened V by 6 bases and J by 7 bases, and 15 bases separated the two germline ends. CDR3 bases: TGTGCCAGCAGCTTCCCCGGGACGAATGAAGCTTTCTTT. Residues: CASSFPGTNEAFF.

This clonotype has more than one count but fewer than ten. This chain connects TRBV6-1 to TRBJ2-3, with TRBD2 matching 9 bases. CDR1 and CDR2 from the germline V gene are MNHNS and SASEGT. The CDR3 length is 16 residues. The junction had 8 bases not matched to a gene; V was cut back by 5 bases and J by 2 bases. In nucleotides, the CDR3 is TGTGCCAGCAGTTATCTGGCGGGGGGGAACACAGATACGCAGTATTTT. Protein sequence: CASSYLAGGNTDTQYF.

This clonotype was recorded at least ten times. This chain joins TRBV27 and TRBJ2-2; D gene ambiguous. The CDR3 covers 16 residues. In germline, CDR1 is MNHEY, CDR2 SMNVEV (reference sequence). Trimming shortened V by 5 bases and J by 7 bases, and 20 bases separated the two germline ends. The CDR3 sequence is CASSQWTARSGGELFF. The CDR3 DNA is TGTGCCAGCAGTCAATGGACCGCACGTAGTGGCGGGGAGCTGTTTTTT.

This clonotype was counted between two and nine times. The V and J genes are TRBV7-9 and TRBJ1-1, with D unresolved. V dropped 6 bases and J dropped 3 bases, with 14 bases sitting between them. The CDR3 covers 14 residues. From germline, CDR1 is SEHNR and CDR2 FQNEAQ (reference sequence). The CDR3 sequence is CASSFSRVDTEAFF. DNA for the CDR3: TGTGCCAGCAGTTTCTCTAGGGTGGACACTGAAGCTTTCTTT.